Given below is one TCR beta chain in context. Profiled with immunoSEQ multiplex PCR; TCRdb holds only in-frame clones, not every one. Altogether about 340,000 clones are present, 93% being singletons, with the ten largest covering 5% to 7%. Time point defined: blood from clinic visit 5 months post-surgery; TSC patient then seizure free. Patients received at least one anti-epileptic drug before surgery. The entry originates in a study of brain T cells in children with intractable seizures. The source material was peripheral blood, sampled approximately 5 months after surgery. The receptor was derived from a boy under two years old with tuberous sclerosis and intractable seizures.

For the CDR3, the DNA is TGTGCCAGCAGTTACTCGGGACACCAAGAGACCCAGTACTTC. As protein: CASSYSGHQETQYF. The V call is TRBV6-5, the J call TRBJ2-5; D may correspond to TRBD1 or TRBD2 (5 bases each). V lost 0 bases and J lost 0, with 5 bases in between. Looked up from germline, CDR1 is MNHEY and CDR2 is SVGAGI. This CDR3 has 14 residues.